A single T cell receptor beta chain is shown here with its context. In the authors' workflow: Scientists estimated how many nucleated cells there were by amplifying reference gene primers. Generated by immunoSEQ multiplex PCR, the TCRdb table keeps only in-frame clones and is missing some. V, J and clone size were drawn from that table, and D and trimming were deduced from the DNA. The data contain a few hundred thousand clones, around nine tenths of them singletons. Participants were aged about 18 to 100 years from around 25 US areas. The data originate from a study of blood T cell repertoires in COVID-19. Study information: Samples taken during acute and convalescent COVID-19 were collected in the United States, Italy and Spain. The analysed material was cDNA or gDNA that came from T cells, B-cell-depleted T cells, or PBMCs.

This CDR3 spans 19 amino acids. Germline values: CDR1 ENHRY, CDR2 SYGVKD. V was trimmed by 5 bases and J by 7 bases, leaving 30 bases between them. This TCR was sampled from a woman between 50 and 59 years old with acute COVID-19. Sequences were obtained from PBMCs or T cells enriched from blood (not recorded which). The genes are TRBV10-3 and TRBJ1-5; D might be TRBD1 (6 bases). Here the CDR3 DNA reads TGTGCCATCAGTCCCGAAGTCCTGGTGGGACACCTCCCCGGCCAGCCCCAGCATTTT. Its protein product is CAISPEVLVGHLPGQPQHF.